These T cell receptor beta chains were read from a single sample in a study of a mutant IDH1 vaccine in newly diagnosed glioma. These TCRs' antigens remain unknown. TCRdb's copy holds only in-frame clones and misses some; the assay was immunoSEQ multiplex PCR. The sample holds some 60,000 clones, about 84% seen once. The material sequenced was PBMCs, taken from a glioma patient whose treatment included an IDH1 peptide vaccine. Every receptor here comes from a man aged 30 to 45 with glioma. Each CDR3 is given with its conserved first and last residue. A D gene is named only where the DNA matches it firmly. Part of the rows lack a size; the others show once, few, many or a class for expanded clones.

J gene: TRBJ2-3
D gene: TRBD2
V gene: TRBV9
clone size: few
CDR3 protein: CASSVEGGGSYTDTQYF
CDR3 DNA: TGTGCCAGCAGCGTAGAAGGCGGGGGGTCTTACACAGATACGCAGTATTTT

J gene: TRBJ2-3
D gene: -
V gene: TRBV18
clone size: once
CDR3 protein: CASAGRGTDTQYF
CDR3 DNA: TGTGCCAGCGCCGGACGCGGCACAGATACGCAGTATTTT

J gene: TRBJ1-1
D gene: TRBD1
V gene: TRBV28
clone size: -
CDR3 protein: CASSLPLGTAAEAFF
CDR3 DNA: TGTGCCAGCAGTTTACCTCTAGGGACAGCAGCTGAAGCTTTCTTT

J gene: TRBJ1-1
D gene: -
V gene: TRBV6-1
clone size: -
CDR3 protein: CASSARDLAGLVNTEAFF
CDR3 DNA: TGTGCCAGCAGTGCTCGGGACTTAGCGGGATTGGTGAACACTGAAGCTTTCTTT

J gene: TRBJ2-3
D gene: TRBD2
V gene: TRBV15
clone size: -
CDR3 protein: CATSILAGGPLDTQYF
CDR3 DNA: TGTGCCACCAGCATCCTAGCGGGAGGGCCGTTAGATACGCAGTATTTT

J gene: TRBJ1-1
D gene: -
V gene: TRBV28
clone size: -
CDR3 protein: CASRTTGEGTEAFF
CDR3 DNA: TGTGCCAGCAGGACGACCGGGGAGGGCACTGAAGCTTTCTTT

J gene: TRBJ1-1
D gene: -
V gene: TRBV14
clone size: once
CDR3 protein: CASRRGGTTEAFF
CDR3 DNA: TGTGCCAGCAGAAGGGGGGGCACCACTGAAGCTTTCTTT

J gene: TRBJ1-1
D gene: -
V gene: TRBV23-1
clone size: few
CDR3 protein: CASSQSSEGRNTEAFF
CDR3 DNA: TGCGCCAGCAGTCAATCTTCGGAGGGGAGGAACACTGAAGCTTTCTTT

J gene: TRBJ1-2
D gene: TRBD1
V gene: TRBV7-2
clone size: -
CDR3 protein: CASSLTRETGEGYTF
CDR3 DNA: TGTGCCAGCAGCTTAACGAGGGAGACAGGGGAAGGCTACACCTTC

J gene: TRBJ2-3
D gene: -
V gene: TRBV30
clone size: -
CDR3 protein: CAWKRVWTDTQYF
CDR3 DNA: TGTGCCTGGAAACGGGTTTGGACAGATACGCAGTATTTT

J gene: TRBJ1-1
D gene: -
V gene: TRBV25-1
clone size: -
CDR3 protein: CASSESGGVSEAFF
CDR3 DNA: TGTGCCAGCAGTGAATCCGGTGGCGTTTCTGAAGCTTTCTTT

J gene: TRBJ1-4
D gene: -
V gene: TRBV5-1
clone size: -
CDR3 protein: CASSLAPGNEKLFF
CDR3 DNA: TGCGCCAGCAGCTTGGCCCCAGGGAATGAAAAACTGTTTTTT

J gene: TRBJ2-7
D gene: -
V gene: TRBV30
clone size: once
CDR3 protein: CAWGPGRRARYEQYF
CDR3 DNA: TGTGCCTGGGGACCCGGTCGGAGGGCACGCTACGAGCAGTACTTC

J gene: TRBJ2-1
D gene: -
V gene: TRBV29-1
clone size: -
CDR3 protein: CSAALVLSYNEQFF
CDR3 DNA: TGCAGCGCCGCCCTTGTCCTTTCCTACAATGAGCAGTTCTTC

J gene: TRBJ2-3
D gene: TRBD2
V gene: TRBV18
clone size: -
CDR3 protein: CASSPRSLAGGHGQADTQYF
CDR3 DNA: TGTGCCAGCTCACCACGGTCCCTAGCGGGGGGTCATGGTCAGGCAGATACGCAGTATTTT

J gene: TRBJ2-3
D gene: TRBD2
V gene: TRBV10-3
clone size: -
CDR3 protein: CAISDPGLAGNTDTQYF
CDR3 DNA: TGTGCCATCAGTGACCCGGGACTAGCGGGTAACACAGATACGCAGTATTTT

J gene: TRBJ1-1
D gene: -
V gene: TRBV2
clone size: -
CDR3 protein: CASSEGTALNTEAFF
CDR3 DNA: TGTGCCAGCAGTGAAGGGACAGCCTTGAACACTGAGGCTTTCTTT

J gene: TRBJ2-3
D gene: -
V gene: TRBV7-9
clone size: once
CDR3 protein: CASSLERGSTRDTQYF
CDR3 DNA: TGTGCCAGCAGCTTAGAACGGGGCTCGACTAGAGATACGCAGTATTTT

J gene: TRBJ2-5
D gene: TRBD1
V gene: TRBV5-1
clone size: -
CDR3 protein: CASSSQGLETQYF
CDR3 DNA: TGCGCCAGCAGTTCACAGGGGCTAGAGACCCAGTACTTC

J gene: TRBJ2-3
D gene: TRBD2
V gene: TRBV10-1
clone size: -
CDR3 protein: CASSEVAGGPGNTQYF
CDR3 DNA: TGCGCCAGCAGTGAGGTAGCGGGAGGGCCTGGGAATACGCAGTATTTT

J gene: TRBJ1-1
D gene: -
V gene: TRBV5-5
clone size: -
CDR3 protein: CASSFKGTEAFF
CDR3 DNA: TGTGCCAGCAGCTTTAAGGGCACTGAAGCTTTCTTT

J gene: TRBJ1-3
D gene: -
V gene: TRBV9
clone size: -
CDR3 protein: CASSVAGFSGNTIYF
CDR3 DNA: TGTGCCAGCAGCGTAGCGGGATTCTCTGGAAACACCATATATTTT

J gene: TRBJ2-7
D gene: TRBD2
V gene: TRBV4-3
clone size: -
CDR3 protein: CASSHRLAGESYEQYF
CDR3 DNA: TGCGCCAGCAGCCACCGGCTAGCGGGGGAATCCTACGAGCAGTACTTC

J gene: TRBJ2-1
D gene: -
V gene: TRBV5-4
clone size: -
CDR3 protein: CASSLESFGNEQFF
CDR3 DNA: TGTGCCAGCAGCCTCGAATCCTTCGGGAATGAGCAGTTCTTC

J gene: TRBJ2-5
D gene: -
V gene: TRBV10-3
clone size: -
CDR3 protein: CAISGRSGMEPQETQYF
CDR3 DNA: TGTGCCATCAGTGGTAGGTCAGGAATGGAGCCGCAAGAGACCCAGTACTTC

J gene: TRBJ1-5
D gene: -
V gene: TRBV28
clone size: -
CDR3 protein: CASSLGGRVGRQPQHF
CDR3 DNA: TGTGCCAGCAGTTTGGGGGGACGGGTGGGAAGGCAGCCCCAGCATTTT

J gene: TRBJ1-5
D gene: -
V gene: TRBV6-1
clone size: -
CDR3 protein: CASSQNQPQHF
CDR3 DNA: TGTGCCAGCAGTCAAAATCAGCCCCAGCATTTT

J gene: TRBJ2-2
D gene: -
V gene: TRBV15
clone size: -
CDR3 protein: CATSGSLGLVAGELFF
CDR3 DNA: TGTGCCACCAGCGGATCACTAGGATTGGTCGCCGGGGAGCTGTTTTTT

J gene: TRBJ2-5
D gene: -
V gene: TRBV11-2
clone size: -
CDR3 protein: CASSWIRGQETQYF
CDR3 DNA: TGTGCCAGCAGCTGGATCCGGGGCCAAGAGACCCAGTACTTC

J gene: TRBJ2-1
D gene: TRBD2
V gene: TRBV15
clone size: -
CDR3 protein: CATSQSRDYFYNEQFF
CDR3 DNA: TGTGCCACCAGTCAAAGCCGGGACTACTTTTACAATGAGCAGTTCTTC

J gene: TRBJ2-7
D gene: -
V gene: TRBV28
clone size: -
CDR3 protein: CASSLIGTEVYEQYF
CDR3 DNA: TGTGCCAGCAGTTTGATCGGGACTGAAGTATACGAGCAGTACTTC

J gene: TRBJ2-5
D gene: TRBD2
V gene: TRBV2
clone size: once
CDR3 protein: CASKRFGYLAGIVETQYF
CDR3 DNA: TGTGCCAGCAAACGTTTTGGCTACTTAGCGGGGATAGTAGAGACCCAGTACTTC

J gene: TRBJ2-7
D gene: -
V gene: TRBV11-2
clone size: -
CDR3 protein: CASSLFPSRSSYEQYF
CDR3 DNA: TGTGCCAGCAGCTTATTTCCTAGCAGGAGCTCCTACGAGCAGTACTTC

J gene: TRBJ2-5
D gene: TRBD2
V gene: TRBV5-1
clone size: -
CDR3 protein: CASSLSLAGQETQYF
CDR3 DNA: TGCGCCAGCAGCTTGAGTCTAGCGGGCCAAGAGACCCAGTACTTC

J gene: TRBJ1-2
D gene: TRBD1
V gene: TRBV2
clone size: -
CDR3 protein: CASSPTTGNYGYTF
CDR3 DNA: TGTGCCAGCAGTCCCACGACAGGGAACTATGGCTACACCTTC

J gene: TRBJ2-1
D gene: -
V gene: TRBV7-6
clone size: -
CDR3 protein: CASSLIGSYNEQFF
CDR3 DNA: TGTGCCAGCAGCTTAATCGGGAGCTACAATGAGCAGTTCTTC

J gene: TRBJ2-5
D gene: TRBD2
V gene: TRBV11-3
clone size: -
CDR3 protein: CASSSSSGGTKETQYF
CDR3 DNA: TGTGCCAGCAGCTCATCTAGCGGGGGCACCAAAGAGACCCAGTACTTC

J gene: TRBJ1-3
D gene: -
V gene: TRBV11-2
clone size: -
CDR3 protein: CASSARGGGSSGNTIYF
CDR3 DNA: TGTGCCAGCAGCGCCAGGGGCGGAGGGAGCTCTGGAAACACCATATATTTT

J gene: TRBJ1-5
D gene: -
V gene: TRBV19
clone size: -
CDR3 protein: CASSIQNQPQHF
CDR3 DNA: TGTGCCAGTAGTATCCAAAATCAGCCCCAGCATTTT

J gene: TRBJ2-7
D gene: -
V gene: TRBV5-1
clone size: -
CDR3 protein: CASSLGTPTYEQYF
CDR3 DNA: TGCGCCAGCAGCCTCGGGACTCCCACCTACGAGCAGTACTTC

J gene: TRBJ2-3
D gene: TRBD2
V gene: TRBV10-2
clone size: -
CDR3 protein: CASSERASGLTDTQYF
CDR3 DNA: TGCGCCAGCAGTGAGAGGGCTAGCGGACTCACAGATACGCAGTATTTT

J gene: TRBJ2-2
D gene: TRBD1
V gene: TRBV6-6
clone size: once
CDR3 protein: CASSQQGDTGELFF
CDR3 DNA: TGTGCCAGCAGTCAACAGGGGGACACCGGGGAGCTGTTTTTT

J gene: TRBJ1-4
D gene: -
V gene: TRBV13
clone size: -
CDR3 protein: CASSPTSVATNEKLFF
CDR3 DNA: TGTGCCAGCAGCCCTACCTCGGTAGCAACTAATGAAAAACTGTTTTTT

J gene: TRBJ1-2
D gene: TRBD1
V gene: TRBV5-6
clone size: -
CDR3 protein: CASSWDRDDYGYTF
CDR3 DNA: TGTGCCAGCAGCTGGGACAGGGACGACTATGGCTACACCTTC

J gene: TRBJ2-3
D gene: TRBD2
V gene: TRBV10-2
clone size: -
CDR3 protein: CASSAPGLAGGPLRTDTQYF
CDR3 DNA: TGCGCCAGCAGTGCACCGGGACTAGCGGGGGGTCCTCTCAGGACAGATACGCAGTATTTT

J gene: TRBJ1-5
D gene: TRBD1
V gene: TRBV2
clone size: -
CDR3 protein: CASSEPMGQGVPRNQPQHF
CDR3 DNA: TGTGCCAGCAGTGAGCCAATGGGACAGGGGGTCCCCCGCAATCAGCCCCAGCATTTT

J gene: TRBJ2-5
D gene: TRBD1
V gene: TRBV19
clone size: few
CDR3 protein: CASSPGQGGQETQYF
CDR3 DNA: TGTGCCAGTAGTCCCGGACAGGGGGGCCAAGAGACCCAGTACTTC

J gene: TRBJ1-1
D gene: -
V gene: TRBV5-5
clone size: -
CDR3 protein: CASSPEVNTEAFF
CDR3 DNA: TGTGCCAGCAGCCCGGAGGTGAACACTGAAGCTTTCTTT

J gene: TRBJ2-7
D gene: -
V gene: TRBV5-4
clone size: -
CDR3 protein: CASSLEYEQYF
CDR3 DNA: TGTGCCAGCAGCTTGGAATACGAGCAGTACTTC

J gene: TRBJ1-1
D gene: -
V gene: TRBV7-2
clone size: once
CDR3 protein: CASSLDTEAFF
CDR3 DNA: TGTGCCAGCAGCTTAGACACTGAAGCTTTCTTT

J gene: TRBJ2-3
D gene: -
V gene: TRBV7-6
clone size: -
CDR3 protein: CASSLEAGSGVAQYF
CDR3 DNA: TGTGCCAGCAGCTTAGAGGCCGGCTCCGGGGTGGCGCAGTATTTT

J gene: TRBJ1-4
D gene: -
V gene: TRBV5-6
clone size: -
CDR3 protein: CASSFGAPLDEKLFF
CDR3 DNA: TGTGCCAGCAGCTTCGGGGCACCCCTGGATGAAAAACTGTTTTTT

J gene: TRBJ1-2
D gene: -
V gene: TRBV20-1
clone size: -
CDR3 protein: CSETGPKGYTF
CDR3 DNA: TGCAGCGAAACCGGCCCGAAAGGCTACACCTTC

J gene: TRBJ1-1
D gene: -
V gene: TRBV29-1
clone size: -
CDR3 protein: CSVEDPRNTEAFF
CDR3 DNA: TGCAGCGTTGAAGATCCGAGAAACACTGAAGCTTTCTTT

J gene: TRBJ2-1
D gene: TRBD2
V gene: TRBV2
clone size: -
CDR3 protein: CASSTLAGSYNEQFF
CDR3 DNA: TGTGCCAGCAGTACCCTAGCGGGGTCCTACAATGAGCAGTTCTTC

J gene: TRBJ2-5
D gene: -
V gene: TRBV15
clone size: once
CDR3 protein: CATTGDPRETQYF
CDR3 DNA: TGTGCCACCACCGGCGACCCCCGGGAGACCCAGTACTTC

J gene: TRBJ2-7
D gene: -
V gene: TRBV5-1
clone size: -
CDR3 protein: CASSLPGQNEQYF
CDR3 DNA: TGCGCCAGCAGCTTACCAGGGCAGAACGAGCAGTACTTC

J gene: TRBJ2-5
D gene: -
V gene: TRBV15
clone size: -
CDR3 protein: CAVCLGGRLGGQETQYF
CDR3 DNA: TGTGCCGTCTGTTTGGGCGGAAGGTTGGGGGGCCAAGAGACCCAGTACTTC

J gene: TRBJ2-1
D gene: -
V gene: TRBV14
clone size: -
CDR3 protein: CASSQGSYNEQFF
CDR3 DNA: TGTGCCAGCAGCCAAGGCAGCTACAATGAGCAGTTCTTC